The 8 T cell receptor beta chains in this list originate from one sample, sequenced in a study of T cell repertoires in cytomegalovirus infection. TCRdb re-analysed the reads in MiXCR, keeping a single row per CDR3 protein. This sample has 350,000 to 550,000 distinct CDR3 sequences, with roughly 31% found just once. Source material: PBMCs. The receptors come from a human donor in good health (CMV status not recorded). Some clones in this sample may be carry-over from other donors' samples.

The chain carries TRBV7-9 and TRBJ2-5, with TRBD1 as a possible D gene (6 bases). Germline loops: CDR1 SEHNR, CDR2 FQNEAQ (reference sequence). This CDR3 has 13 amino acids. V was trimmed by 7 bases and J by 2 bases, leaving 11 bases between them. As DNA, the CDR3 is TGTGCCAGCACCATGGACAGACAAGAGACCCAGTACTTC. It translates to CASTMDRQETQYF.

This clonotype occurred many times. CDR3 coding DNA: TGTGCCAGCAGCTTGCTGGGGGGCCACACCGGGGAGCTGTTTTTT. It yields the protein CASSLLGGHTGELFF. This rearrangement joins TRBV7-2 to TRBJ2-2; D assignment may be TRBD1 or TRBD2 (6 bases each). This CDR3 spans 15 amino acids. V was pared by 3 bases and J by 3 bases, with 11 bases between. Per the germline V gene, CDR1 is SGHTA and CDR2 is FQGNSA. The full variable domain, completed using reference TRBV7-2 and TRBJ2-2, is GAGVSQSPSNKVTEKGKDVELRCDPISGHTALYWYRQSLGQGLEFLIYFQGNSAPDKSGLPSDRFSAERTGGSVSTLTIQRTQQEDSAVYLCASSLLGGHTGELFFGEGSRLTVL.

The chain uses TRBV10-3 and TRBJ2-5, with 8 nucleotides matching TRBD2. Germline CDR1 ENHRY, CDR2 SYGVKD. There are 14 residues in the CDR3. J was trimmed by 3 bases and V by 4 bases; bases with no gene match: 4. This chain's CDR3 is CAISVGAGEETQYF. The CDR3 DNA reads as TGTGCCATCAGTGTGGGAGCGGGGGAAGAGACCCAGTACTTC.

Turning to this clonotype: A much bigger clone sits one base away, suggesting this may be a read error. The CDR3 reads CASSLAQYQEIQYF. The CDR3, as DNA: TGTGCCAGCAGTTTAGCTCAGTACCAAGAGATCCAGTACTTC. The V and J genes are TRBV12-3 or TRBV12-4 and TRBJ2-5; no clear D. The CDR3 length is 14 residues.

In this sample, this clonotype turned up many times. The chain uses TRBV7-2 and TRBJ1-5; 7 bases are shared with TRBD1. The ends lost 2 bases at V and 7 bases at J; junction bases unmatched: 5. The germline V gene has CDR1 SGHTA and CDR2 FQGNSA. This CDR3 has 14 residues. The CDR3 loop reads CASSLRQGGQPQHF. The CDR3 DNA reads as TGTGCCAGCAGCTTACGGCAGGGGGGACAGCCCCAGCATTTT. The full variable domain, rest sourced from reference TRBV7-2 and TRBJ1-5, is GAGVSQSPSNKVTEKGKDVELRCDPISGHTALYWYRQSLGQGLEFLIYFQGNSAPDKSGLPSDRFSAERTGGSVSTLTIQRTQQEDSAVYLCASSLRQGGQPQHFGDGTRLSIL.

V and J are TRBV7-2 and TRBJ2-6, with 16 positions matching TRBD2. Looked up from germline, CDR1 is SGHTA and CDR2 is FQGNSA. This CDR3 region has 20 residues. After removal of 1 base from V and 4 bases from J, the junction contained 7 bases not matched to a gene. CDR3 coding DNA: TGTGCCAGCAGCTTAGAGGGACTAGCGGGGGGGCTTCGGGGGGCCAACGTCCTGACTTTC. Translation: CASSLEGLAGGLRGANVLTF.

The table lists this clonotype with many counts. This rearrangement joins TRBV4-1 to TRBJ1-2; D is uncertain. Germline V gives CDR1 MGHRA, CDR2 YSYEKL. This CDR3 has 17 residues. Between the trimmed V and J ends, which lost 0 bases and 4 bases, there was a span of 18 bases. In DNA, the CDR3 is TGCGCCAGCAGCCAAGATCAATGGGAGCGTACCCCCTATGGCTACACCTTC. It encodes CASSQDQWERTPYGYTF.

This clonotype was counted once. The chain links TRBV19 to TRBJ1-3; D is unclear. There are 13 residues in the CDR3. V was shortened by 3 bases and J by 4 bases, with 7 bases between the two germline ends. Germline-derived CDR1 and CDR2 are LNHDA and SQIVND (reference sequence). CDR3 nucleotide sequence: TGTGCCAGTAGTATCCAGATCGGAAACACCATATATTTT. Its protein is CASSIQIGNTIYF.